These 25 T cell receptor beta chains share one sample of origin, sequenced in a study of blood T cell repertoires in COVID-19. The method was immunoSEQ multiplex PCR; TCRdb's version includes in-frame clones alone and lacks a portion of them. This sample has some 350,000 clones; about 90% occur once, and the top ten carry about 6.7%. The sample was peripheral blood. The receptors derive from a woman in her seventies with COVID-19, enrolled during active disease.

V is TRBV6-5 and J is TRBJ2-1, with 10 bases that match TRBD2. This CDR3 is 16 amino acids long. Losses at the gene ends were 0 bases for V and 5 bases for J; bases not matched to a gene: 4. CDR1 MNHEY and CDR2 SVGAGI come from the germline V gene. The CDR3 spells CASSYSLSGGDNEQFF. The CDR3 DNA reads TGTGCCAGCAGTTACTCTCTGAGCGGGGGGGACAATGAGCAGTTCTTC.

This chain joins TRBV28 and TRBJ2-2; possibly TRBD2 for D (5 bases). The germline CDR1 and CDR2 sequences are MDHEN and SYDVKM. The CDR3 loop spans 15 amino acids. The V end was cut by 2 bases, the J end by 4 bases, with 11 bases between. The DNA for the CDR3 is TGTGCCAGCAGTTTACCACTGGCGGGCACCGGGGAGCTGTTTTTT. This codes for CASSLPLAGTGELFF.

The CDR3 protein is CASNRGTYNEQFF. In nucleotides, the CDR3 is TGTGCCAGCAACAGGGGCACCTACAATGAGCAGTTCTTC. This chain uses TRBV6-6 with TRBJ2-1; TRBD1 matches 7 bases. The CDR3 extends over 13 amino acids. The V gene's germline CDR1 is MNHNY and CDR2 SVGAGI (reference sequence). V shed 7 bases and J 2 bases; nucleotides not matched to a gene: 2.

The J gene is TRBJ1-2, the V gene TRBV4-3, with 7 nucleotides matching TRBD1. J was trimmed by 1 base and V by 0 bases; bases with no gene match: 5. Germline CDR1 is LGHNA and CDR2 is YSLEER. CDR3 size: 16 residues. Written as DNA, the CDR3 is TGCGCCAGCAGCCAAGACCAGACAGGGCATAACTATGGCTACACCTTC. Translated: CASSQDQTGHNYGYTF.

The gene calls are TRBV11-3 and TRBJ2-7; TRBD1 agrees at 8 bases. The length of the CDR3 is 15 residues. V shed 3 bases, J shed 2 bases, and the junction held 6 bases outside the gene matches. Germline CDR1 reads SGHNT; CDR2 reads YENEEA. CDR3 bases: TGTGCCAGCAGCTTGAGAGGGACAGGCCCCTACGAGCAGTACTTC. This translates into CASSLRGTGPYEQYF. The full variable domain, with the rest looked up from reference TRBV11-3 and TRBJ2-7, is EAGVVQSPRYKIIEKKQPVAFWCNPISGHNTLYWYLQNLGQGPELLIRYENEEAVDDSQLPKDRFSAERLKGVDSTLKIQPAELGDSAVYLCASSLRGTGPYEQYFGPGTRLTVT.

CDR3: CASSQVGQGLDGYTF. The CDR3 DNA reads TGCGCCAGCAGCCAAGTAGGACAGGGATTAGATGGCTACACCTTC. The genes are TRBV4-1 and TRBJ1-2, with 8 bases aligning to TRBD1. V shed 1 base and J 6 bases; nucleotides not matched to a gene: 7. CDR1 and CDR2 (germline): MGHRA, YSYEKL. The CDR3 covers 15 residues.

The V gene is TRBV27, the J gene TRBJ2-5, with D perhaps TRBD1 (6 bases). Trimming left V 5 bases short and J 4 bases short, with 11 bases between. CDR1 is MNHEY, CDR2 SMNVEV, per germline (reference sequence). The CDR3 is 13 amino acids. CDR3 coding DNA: TGTGCCAGCAGTACGCAGGGGAGAGAGACCCAGTACTTC. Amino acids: CASSTQGRETQYF.

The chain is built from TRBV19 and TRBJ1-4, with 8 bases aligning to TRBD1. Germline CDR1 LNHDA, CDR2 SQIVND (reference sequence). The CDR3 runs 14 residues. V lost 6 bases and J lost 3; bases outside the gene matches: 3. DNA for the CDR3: TGTGCCAGTAGCAGACAGGGGCCTAATGAAAAACTGTTTTTT. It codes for CASSRQGPNEKLFF.

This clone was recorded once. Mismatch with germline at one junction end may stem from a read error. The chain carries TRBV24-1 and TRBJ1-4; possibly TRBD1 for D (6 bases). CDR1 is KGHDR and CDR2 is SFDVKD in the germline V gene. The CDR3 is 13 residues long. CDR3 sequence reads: CATAGTTNEKLFF. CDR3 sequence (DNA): TGTGCCACCGCCGGGACAACAAATGAAAAACTGTTTTTT.

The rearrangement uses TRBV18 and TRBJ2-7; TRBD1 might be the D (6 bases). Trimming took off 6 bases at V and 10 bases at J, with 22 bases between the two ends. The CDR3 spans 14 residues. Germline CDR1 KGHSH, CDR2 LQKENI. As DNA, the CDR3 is TGTGCCAGCTCGCCGGACGGGTCAGGGGCGTCTCAGTACTTC. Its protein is CASSPDGSGASQYF.

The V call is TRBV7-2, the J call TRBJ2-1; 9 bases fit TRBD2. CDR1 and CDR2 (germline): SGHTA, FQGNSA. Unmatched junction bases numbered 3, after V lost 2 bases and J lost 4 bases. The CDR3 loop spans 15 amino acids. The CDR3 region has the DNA TGTGCCAGCAGCTTAATTAGCGGGGGTTACAATGAGCAGTTCTTC. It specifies CASSLISGGYNEQFF.

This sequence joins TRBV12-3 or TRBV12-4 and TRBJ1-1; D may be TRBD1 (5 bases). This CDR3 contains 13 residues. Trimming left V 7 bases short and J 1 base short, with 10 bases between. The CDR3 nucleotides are TGTGCCAGCAAAAGGGGAAGGAACACTGAAGCTTTCTTT. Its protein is CASKRGRNTEAFF.

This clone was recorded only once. CDR3 region: CASTRQGADGYTF. DNA for the CDR3: TGTGCCAGCACCCGACAGGGGGCGGATGGCTACACCTTC. The rearrangement joins TRBV27 to TRBJ1-2, with TRBD1 identical over 10 bases. Trimming cost V 7 bases and J 6 bases; bases outside gene matches: 5. Germline V lookup: CDR1 MNHEY, CDR2 SMNVEV (reference sequence). CDR3 length: 13 amino acids.

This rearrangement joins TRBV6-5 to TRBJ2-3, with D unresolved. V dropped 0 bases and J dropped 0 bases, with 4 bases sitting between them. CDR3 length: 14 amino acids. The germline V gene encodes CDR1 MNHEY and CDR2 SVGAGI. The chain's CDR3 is CASSYSTSTDTQYF. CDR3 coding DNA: TGTGCCAGCAGTTACTCAACTAGCACAGATACGCAGTATTTT.

The CDR3 nucleotides are TGTGCCAGCTCGGAGGGACAGGGCCGTAGCGAGCAGTACTTC. Residues: CASSEGQGRSEQYF. The chain recombines TRBV19 with TRBJ2-7; TRBD1 aligns across 9 bases. This CDR3 is 14 amino acids long. Trimming removed 9 bases from V and 6 bases from J; junction bases left unmatched: 12. In germline, CDR1 is LNHDA, CDR2 SQIVND (reference sequence).

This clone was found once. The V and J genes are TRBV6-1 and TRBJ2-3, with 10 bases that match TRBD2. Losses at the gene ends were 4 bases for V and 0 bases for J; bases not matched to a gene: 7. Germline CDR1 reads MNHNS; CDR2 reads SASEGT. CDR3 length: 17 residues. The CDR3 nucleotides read TGTGCCAGCAGTGGGCTAGCGGGGGCCCCTAGCACAGATACGCAGTATTTT. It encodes CASSGLAGAPSTDTQYF.

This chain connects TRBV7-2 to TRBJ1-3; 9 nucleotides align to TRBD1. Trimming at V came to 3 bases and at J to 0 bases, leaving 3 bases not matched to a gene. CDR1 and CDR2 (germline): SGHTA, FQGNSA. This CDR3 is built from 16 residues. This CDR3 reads CASSFMTGGSGNTIYF. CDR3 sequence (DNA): TGTGCCAGCAGCTTTATGACAGGGGGCTCTGGAAACACCATATATTTT.

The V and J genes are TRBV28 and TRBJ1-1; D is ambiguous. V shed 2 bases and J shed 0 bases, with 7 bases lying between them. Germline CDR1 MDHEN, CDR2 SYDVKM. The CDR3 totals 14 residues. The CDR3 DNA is TGTGCCAGCAGTTTAGGGCAGGTGAACACTGAAGCTTTCTTT. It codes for CASSLGQVNTEAFF.

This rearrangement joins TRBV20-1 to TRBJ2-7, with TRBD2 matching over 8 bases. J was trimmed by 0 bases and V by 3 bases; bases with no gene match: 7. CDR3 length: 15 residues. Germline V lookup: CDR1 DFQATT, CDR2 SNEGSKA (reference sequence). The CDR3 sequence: CSASPGGEASYEQYF. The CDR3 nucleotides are TGCAGTGCTAGTCCGGGGGGGGAGGCCTCCTACGAGCAGTACTTC.

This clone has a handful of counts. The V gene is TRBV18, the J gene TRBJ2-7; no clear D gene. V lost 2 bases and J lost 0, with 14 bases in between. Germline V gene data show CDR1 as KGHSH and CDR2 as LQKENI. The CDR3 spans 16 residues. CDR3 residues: CASSPNEALSSYEQYF. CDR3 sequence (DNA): TGTGCCAGCTCACCAAATGAGGCCCTCAGCTCCTACGAGCAGTACTTC.

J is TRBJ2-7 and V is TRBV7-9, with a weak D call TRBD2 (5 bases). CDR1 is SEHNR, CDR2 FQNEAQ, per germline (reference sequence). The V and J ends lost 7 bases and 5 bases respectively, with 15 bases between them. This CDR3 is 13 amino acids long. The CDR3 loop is CASNSSPEDEQYF. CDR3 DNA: TGTGCCAGCAACTCTTCCCCGGAGGACGAGCAGTACTTC.

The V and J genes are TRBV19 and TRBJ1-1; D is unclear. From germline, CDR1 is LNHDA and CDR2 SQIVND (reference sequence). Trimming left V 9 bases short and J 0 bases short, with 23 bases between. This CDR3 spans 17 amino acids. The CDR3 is CASRNVGLGQLNTEAFF. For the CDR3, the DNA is TGTGCCAGCCGGAACGTAGGTCTGGGCCAATTGAACACTGAAGCTTTCTTT.

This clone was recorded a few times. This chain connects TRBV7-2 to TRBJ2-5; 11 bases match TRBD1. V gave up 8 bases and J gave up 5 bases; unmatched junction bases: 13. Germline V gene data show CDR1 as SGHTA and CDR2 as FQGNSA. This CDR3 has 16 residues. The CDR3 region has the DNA TGTGCCAGCGCCCTAACCGGGACAGGGGGTTGGGAGACCCAGTACTTC. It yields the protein CASALTGTGGWETQYF.

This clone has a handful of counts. The DNA of the CDR3 is TGTGCCTGGAGTCCGGGACAGGGTGTTTCACCCCTCCACTTT. It yields the protein CAWSPGQGVSPLHF. This rearrangement joins TRBV30 to TRBJ1-6, with TRBD1 identical over 9 bases. The CDR3 loop spans 14 amino acids. V shed 2 bases, J shed 9 bases, and the junction held 5 bases outside the gene matches. Germline V lookup: CDR1 GTSNPN, CDR2 SVGIG (reference sequence).

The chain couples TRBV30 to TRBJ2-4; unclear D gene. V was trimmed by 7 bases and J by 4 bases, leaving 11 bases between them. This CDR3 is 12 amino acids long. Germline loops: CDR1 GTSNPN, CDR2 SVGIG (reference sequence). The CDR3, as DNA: TGTGCCTCTAACTTAAGAAAAAACATTCAGTACTTC. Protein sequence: CASNLRKNIQYF.